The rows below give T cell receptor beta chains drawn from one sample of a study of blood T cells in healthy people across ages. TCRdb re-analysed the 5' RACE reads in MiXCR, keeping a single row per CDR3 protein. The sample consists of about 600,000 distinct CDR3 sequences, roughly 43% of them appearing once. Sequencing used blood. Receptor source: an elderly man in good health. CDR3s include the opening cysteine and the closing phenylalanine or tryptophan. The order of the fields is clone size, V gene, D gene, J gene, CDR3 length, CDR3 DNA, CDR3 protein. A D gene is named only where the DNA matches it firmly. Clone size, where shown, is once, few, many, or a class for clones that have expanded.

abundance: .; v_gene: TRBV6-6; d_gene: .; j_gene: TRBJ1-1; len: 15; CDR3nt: TGTGCCAGCAGTGACTACAGGCTTTTGAACACTGAAGCTTTCTTT; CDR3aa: CASSDYRLLNTEAFF
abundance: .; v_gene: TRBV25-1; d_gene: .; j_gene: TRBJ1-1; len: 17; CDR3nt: TGTGCCAGCAGTGAATACAGGGGTGGGCTGTCGAACACTGAAGCTTTCTTT; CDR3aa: CASSEYRGGLSNTEAFF
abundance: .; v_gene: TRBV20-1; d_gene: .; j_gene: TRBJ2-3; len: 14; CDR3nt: TGCAGTGCTAGAGGACAGAGACTCACAGATACGCAGTATTTT; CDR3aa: CSARGQRLTDTQYF
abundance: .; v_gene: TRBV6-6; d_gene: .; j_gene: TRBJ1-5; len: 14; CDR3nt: TGTGCCAGCAGTTACGCGACAGACAATCAGCCCCAGCATTTT; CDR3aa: CASSYATDNQPQHF
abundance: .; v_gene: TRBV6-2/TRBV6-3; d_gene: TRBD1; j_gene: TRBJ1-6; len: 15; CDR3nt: TGTGCCAGCAGTATCCCGAGGGGGCAGAATTCACCCCTCCACTTT; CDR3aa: CASSIPRGQNSPLHF
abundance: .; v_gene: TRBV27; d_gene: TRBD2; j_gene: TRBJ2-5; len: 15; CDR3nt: TGTGCCAGCAGTTTTCTAGCGGGAGCTCTTGAGACCCAGTACTTC; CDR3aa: CASSFLAGALETQYF
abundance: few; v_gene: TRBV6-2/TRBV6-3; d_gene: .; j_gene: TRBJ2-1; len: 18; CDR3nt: TGTGCCAGCAGTTCAGGGGAAGGACGGCTTAGGGCCAGAGGTGAGCAGTTCTTC; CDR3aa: CASSSGEGRLRARGEQFF
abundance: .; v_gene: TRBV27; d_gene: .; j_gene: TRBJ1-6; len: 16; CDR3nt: TGTGCCAGCAGTTTGAAATCAGGGGAGAGGAATTCACCCCTCCACTTT; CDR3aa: CASSLKSGERNSPLHF
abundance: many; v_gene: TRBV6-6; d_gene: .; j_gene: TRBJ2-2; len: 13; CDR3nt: TGTGCCACCCGGGGATCGAACACCGGGGAGCTGTTTTTT; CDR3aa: CATRGSNTGELFF
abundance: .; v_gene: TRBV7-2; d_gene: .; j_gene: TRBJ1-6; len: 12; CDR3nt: TGTGCCAGCAGCAGAGAAAATTCACCCCTCCACTTT; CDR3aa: CASSRENSPLHF
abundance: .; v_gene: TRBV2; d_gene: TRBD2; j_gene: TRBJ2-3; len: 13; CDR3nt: TGTGCCAGCAGTGGCCGGACTAGAGATACGCAGTATTTT; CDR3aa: CASSGRTRDTQYF
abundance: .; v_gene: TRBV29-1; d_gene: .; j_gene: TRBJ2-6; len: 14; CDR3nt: TGCAGCGCCAGGGGAGCCTCTGGGGCCAACATCCTGACTTTC; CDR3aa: CSARGASGANILTF
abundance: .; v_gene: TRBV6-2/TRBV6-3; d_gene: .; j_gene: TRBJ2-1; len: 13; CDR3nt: TGTGCCAGCAGTACGGACAGTCCCCATGAGCAGTTCTTC; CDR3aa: CASSTDSPHEQFF
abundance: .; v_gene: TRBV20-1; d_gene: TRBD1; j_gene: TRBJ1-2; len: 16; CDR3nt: TGCAGTGCTAGTCGAAACTACCCGGGACAGGATTATGGCTACACCTTC; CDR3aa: CSASRNYPGQDYGYTF
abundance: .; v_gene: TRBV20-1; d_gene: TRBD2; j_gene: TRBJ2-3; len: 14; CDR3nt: TGCAGTGCTAGCCTGGGCGGGAGGACAGATACGCAGTATTTT; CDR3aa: CSASLGGRTDTQYF
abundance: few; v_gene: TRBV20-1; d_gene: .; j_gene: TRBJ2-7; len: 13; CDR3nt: TGCAGTGCCCCCGTGAGCGGAGGATACGAGCAGTACTTC; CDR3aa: CSAPVSGGYEQYF